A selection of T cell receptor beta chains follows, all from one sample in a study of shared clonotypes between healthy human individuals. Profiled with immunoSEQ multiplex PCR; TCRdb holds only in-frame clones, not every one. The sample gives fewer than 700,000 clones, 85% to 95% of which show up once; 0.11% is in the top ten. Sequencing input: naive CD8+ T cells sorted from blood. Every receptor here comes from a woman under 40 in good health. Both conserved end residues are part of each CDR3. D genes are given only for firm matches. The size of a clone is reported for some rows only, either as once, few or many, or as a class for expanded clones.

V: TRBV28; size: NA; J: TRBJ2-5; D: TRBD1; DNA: TGTGCCAGCAGTTTGGCAGGCAGGACAGGAAAGACCCAGTACTTC; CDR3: CASSLAGRTGKTQYF
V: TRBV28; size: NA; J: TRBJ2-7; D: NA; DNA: TGTGCCAGCAGTTCCCGGGTTGTCCCTCTAAACGAGCAGTACTTC; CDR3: CASSSRVVPLNEQYF
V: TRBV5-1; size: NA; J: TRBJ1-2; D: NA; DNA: TGCGCCAGCAGCTTGGTGGGGGCCAGTAGCTATGGCTACACCTTC; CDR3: CASSLVGASSYGYTF
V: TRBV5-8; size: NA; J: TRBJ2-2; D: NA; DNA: TGTGCCAGCAGAGTGGGCCTTGGCGGGGAGCTGTTTTTT; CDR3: CASRVGLGGELFF
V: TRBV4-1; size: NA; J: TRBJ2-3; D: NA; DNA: TGCGCCAGCAGCGTGGGGGGCAACACAGATACGCAGTATTTT; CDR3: CASSVGGNTDTQYF
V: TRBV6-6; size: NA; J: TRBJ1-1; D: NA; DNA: TGTGCCAGCAGCCTCCACAGGGCTAACACTGAAGCTTTCTTT; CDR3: CASSLHRANTEAFF
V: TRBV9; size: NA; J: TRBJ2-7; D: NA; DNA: TGTGCCAGCAGCGGGGACGGGATCTACGAGCAGTACTTC; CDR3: CASSGDGIYEQYF
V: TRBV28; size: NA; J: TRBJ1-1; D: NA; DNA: TGTGCCAGCAGTTTCGGCAGCTCGAACACTGAAGCTTTCTTT; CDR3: CASSFGSSNTEAFF
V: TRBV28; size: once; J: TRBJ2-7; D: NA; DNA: TGTGCCAGCAGTCCTATGGAGGGCCTAGTGAACGAGCAGTACTTC; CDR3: CASSPMEGLVNEQYF
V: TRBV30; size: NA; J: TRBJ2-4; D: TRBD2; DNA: TGTGCCTGGGGGACTAGCTGGCAAAACATTCAGTACTTC; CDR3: CAWGTSWQNIQYF
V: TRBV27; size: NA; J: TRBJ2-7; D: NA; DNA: TGTGCCAGCAGCCTGACCCGCCCGGGGCCCTACGAGCAGTACTTC; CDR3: CASSLTRPGPYEQYF
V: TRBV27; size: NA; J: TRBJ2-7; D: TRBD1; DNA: TGTGCCAGCAGCTATCGACAGGGGGCCAACGAGCAGTACTTC; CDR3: CASSYRQGANEQYF
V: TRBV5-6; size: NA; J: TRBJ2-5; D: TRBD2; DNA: TGTGCCAGCAGCCGGGGACTAGCGGGAGTTGCAGAGACCCAGTACTTC; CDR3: CASSRGLAGVAETQYF
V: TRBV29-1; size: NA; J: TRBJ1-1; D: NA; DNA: TGCAGCGTTTACGCCGGGGCTGAAGCTTTCTTT; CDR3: CSVYAGAEAFF
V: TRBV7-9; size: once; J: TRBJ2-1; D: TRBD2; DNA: TGTGCCAGCAGCTTAGTTAGGGGACTAGCGGGATATGAGCAGTTCTTC; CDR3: CASSLVRGLAGYEQFF
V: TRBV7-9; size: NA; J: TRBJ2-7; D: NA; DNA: TGTGCCAGCAGCTCTCTAAACTACGAGCAGTACTTC; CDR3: CASSSLNYEQYF
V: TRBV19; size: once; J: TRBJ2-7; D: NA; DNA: TGTGCCAGTAGTATTTTAGGGGGATCCAACGAGCAGTACTTC; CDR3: CASSILGGSNEQYF
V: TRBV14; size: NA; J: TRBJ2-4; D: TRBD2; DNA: TGTGCCAGCAGCCAGACCGACTATGGCGGGAGAAGCTCCAAAAACATTCAGTACTTC; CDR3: CASSQTDYGGRSSKNIQYF
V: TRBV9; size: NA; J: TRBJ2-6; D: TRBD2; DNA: TGTGCCAGCAGCGGGCGGACTAGCCCTGGGGCCAACGTCCTGACTTTC; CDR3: CASSGRTSPGANVLTF
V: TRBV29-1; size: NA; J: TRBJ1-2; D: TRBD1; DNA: TGCAGCGTGCCTTCCAGGACAGGGGGTATTGGGGATGGCTACACCTTC; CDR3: CSVPSRTGGIGDGYTF
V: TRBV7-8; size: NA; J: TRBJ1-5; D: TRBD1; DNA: TGTGCCAGCAGACAAGGGCGGACAGGGCAAAATCAGCCCCAGCATTTT; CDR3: CASRQGRTGQNQPQHF
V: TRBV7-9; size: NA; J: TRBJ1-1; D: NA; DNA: TGTGCCAGCAGCCCTCGGACAGACGAAGCTTTCTTT; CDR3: CASSPRTDEAFF
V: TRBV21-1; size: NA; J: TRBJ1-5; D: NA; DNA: NA; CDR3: CASSSSIQGSSSPSIF
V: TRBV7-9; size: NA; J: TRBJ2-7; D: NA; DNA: TGTGCCAGCAGCGCCGGGAACATCTACGAGCAGTACTTC; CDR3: CASSAGNIYEQYF
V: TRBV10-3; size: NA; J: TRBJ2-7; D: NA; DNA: TGTGCCATCAGTGAAGCGGAGAGCTCCTACGAGCAGTACTTC; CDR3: CAISEAESSYEQYF
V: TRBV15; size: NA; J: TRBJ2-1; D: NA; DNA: TGTGCCACCAGCACCGGGTCCCTACGGGGTGAGCAGTTCTTC; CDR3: CATSTGSLRGEQFF
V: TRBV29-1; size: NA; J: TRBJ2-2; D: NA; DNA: TGCAGCGTTGAGGCAGGGCGGAAGACCGGGGAGCTGTTTTTT; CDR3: CSVEAGRKTGELFF
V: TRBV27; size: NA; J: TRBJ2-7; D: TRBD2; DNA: TGTGCCAGCAGTAGCGGGACTAGCGGGAGAAAGATGCAGTACTTC; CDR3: CASSSGTSGRKMQYF
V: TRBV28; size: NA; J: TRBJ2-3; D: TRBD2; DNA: TGTGCCAGCAGTCTGGAAATAGCGGGGTGGGGCACAGATACGCAGTATTTT; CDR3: CASSLEIAGWGTDTQYF
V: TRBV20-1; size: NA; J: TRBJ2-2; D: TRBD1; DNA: TGCAGTGCTGACAGGGGCGGGGAGCTGTTTTTT; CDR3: CSADRGGELFF
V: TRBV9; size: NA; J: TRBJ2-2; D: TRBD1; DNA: TGTGCCAGCAGCGCGGGACAGCTAACCGGGGAGCTGTTTTTT; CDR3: CASSAGQLTGELFF
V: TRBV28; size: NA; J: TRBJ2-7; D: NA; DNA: TGTGCCAGCAGTTTCCCCCTCCCGGGTCCCAAGTCACCCTACGAGCAGTACTTC; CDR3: CASSFPLPGPKSPYEQYF
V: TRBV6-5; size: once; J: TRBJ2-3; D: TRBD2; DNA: TGTGCCAGCAGTTACTCGCTAGCGGGAGTGGATACGCAGTATTTT; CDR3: CASSYSLAGVDTQYF